This T cell receptor beta chain was captured in a study of T cell clones after liver transplantation. Across the study: Pre-transplant mixed lymphocyte reactions yielded third-party-reactive TCRbeta sequences as comparators for graft-donor-reactive sequences. Until 12-24 months post-transplant, subjects got standard immunosuppression and no induction. Study-level points and caveats: Graft donor-reactive T cells possibly entered the graft instead of undergoing deletion.

As concerns this clone: Its cognate antigen is unknown.

Clones were sequenced by immunoSEQ multiplex PCR, and TCRdb holds only the in-frame ones, with some missing. The data hold 50,000 to 70,000 clones, with 70% observed a single time. The sequence derives from a human patient who received a liver transplant. Some T cells may possibly be graft donor cells. Source: CD4+ T cells from blood, taken at the approximately 15-month timepoint.

Here the CDR3 DNA reads TGTGCCAGTAGTATAGAGGGGATGGGGACTGAAGCTTTCTTT. Translated, it gives CASSIEGMGTEAFF. This sequence joins TRBV19 and TRBJ1-1, with no clear D. V was pared by 0 bases and J by 5 bases, with 10 bases between. Germline V lookup: CDR1 LNHDA, CDR2 SQIVND (reference sequence). This CDR3 contains 14 residues.